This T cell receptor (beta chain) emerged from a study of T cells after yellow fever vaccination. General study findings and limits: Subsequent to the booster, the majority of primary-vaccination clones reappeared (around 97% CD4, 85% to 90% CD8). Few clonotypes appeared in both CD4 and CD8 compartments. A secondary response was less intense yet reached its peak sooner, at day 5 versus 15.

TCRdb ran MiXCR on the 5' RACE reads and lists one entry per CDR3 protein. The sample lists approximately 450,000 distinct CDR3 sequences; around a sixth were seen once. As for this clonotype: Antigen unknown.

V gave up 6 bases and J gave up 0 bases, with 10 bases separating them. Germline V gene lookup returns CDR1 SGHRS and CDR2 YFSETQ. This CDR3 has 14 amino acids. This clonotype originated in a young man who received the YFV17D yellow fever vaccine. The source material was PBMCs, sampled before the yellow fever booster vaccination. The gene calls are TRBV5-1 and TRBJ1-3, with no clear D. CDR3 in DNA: TGCGCCAGCACCTGTCTTCGCTCTGGAAACACCATATATTTT. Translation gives CASTCLRSGNTIYF.